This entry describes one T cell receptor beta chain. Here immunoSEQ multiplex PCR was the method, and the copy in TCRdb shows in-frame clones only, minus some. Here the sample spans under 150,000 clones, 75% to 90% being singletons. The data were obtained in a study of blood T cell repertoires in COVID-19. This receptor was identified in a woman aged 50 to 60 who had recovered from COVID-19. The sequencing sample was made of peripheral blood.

CDR3 in DNA: TGTGCCAGCACCCCGAATGAAAAACTGTTTTTT. It yields the protein CASTPNEKLFF. The rearrangement uses TRBV7-9 and TRBJ1-4; no definite D call. V gave up 7 bases and J gave up 5 bases, with 5 bases separating them. Germline V gene lookup returns CDR1 SEHNR and CDR2 FQNEAQ (reference sequence). The CDR3 has 11 residues.